This record concerns one T cell receptor beta chain sequence. The protocol was immunoSEQ multiplex PCR, while the TCRdb copy is restricted to in-frame clones and leaves out a portion. Of 85,000 to 100,000 clones listed, roughly 76% were seen once; the top ten hold under 5.5%. V gave up 6 bases and J gave up 5 bases; unmatched junction bases: 6. The germline V gene has CDR1 MNHNY and CDR2 SVGAGI (reference sequence). The CDR3 loop spans 15 amino acids. The data are from a study of blood T cell repertoires in COVID-19. Background on the study: From T cells, B-cell-depleted T cells, or PBMCs came the material, which was cDNA or gDNA.

The chain has TRBV6-6 and TRBJ1-6; 8 bases map to TRBD1. This receptor was obtained from a man at least 80 years old with COVID-19, enrolled during active disease. What was sequenced was peripheral blood. The CDR3 region has the DNA TGTGCCAGCAGCTCACAGGGGGGAAATAATTCACCCCTCCACTTT. It codes for CASSSQGGNNSPLHF.